The TCR beta chain described here comes from a study of shared T cell receptors in the human thymus. The V gene lost 3 bases and the J gene lost 2 bases, with 16 bases spanning the gap. CDR3 length: 16 residues. Germline loops: CDR1 KGHSH, CDR2 LQKENI. Sequenced by immunoSEQ multiplex PCR; TCRdb stores in-frame clones only, minus some. The sample consists of some 760,000 clones, roughly 85% of them appearing once. This same sample was also part of a study on human thymus T cells. That report notes: Resected material from corrective heart surgery provided the thymus tissue analysed. Thymic and blood repertoires seemed to show skewed V and J gene use.

The genes are TRBV18 and TRBJ1-1; TRBD1 might be the D (6 bases). Sequencing used thymocytes. The TCR was taken from a girl under three years old with a congenital heart defect. The CDR3 protein is CASSPHPRQDNTEAFF. Here the CDR3 DNA reads TGTGCCAGCTCACCGCATCCCCGACAGGATAACACTGAAGCTTTCTTT.